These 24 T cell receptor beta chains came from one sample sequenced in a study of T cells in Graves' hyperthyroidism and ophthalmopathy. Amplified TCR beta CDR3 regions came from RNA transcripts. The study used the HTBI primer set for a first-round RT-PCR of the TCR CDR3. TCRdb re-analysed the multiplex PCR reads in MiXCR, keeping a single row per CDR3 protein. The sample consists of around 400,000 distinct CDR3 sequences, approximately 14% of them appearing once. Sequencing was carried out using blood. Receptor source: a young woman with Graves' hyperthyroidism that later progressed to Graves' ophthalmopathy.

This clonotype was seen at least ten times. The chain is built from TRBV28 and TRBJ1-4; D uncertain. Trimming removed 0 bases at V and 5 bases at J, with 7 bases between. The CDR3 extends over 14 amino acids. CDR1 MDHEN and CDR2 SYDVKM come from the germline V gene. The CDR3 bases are TGTGCCAGCAGTTTATGGGGAGGGAATGAAAAACTGTTTTTT. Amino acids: CASSLWGGNEKLFF. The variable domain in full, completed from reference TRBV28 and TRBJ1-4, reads DVKVTQSSRYLVKRTGEKVFLECVQDMDHENMFWYRQDPGLGLRLIYFSYDVKMKEKGDIPEGYSVSREKKERFSLILESASTNQTSMYLCASSLWGGNEKLFFGSGTQLSVL.

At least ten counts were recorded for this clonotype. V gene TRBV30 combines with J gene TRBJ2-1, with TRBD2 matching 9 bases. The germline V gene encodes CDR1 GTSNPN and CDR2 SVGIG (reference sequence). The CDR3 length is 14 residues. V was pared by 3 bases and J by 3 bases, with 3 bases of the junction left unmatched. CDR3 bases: TGTGCCTGGAGCAGACTAGCGGACTACAATGAGCAGTTCTTC. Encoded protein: CAWSRLADYNEQFF.

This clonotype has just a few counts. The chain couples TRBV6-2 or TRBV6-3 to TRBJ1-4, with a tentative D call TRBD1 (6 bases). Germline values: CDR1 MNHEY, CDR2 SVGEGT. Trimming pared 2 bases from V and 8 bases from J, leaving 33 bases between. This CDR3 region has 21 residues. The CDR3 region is CASSYPSWGRESRGSAEKLFF. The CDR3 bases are TGTGCCAGCAGTTACCCTTCGTGGGGGCGCGAGTCTCGCGGGTCGGCAGAAAAACTGTTTTTT.

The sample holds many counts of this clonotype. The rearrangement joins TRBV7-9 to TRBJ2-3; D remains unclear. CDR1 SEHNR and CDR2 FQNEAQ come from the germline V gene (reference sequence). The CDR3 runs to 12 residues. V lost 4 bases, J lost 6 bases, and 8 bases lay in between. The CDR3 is CASSYLEDTQYF. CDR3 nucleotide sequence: TGTGCCAGCAGCTATCTTGAGGATACGCAGTATTTT.

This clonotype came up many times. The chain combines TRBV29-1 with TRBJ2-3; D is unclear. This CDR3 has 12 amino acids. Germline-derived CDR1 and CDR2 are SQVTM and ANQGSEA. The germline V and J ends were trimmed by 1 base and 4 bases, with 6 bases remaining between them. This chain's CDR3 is CSVEVVADTQYF. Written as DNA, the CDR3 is TGCAGCGTTGAAGTGGTTGCAGATACGCAGTATTTT.

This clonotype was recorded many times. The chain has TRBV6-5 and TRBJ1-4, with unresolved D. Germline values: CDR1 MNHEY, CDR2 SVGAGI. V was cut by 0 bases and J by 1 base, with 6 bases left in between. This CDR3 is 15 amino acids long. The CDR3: CASSYSSLTNEKLFF. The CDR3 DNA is TGTGCCAGCAGTTACTCGAGTCTAACTAATGAAAAACTGTTTTTT.

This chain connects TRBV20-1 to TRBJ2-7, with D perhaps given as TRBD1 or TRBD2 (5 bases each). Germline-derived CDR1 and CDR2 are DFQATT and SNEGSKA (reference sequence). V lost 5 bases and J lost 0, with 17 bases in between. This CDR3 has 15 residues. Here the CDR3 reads CSASIPGRSSYEQYF. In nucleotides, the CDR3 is TGCAGTGCTTCCATTCCGGGACGGAGCTCCTACGAGCAGTACTTC.

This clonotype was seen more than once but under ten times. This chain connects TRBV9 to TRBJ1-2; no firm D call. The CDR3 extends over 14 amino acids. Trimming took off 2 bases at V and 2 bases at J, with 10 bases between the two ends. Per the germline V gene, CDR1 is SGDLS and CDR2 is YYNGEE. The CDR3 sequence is CASSVAGGNYGYTF. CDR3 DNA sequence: TGTGCCAGCAGCGTCGCGGGTGGGAACTATGGCTACACCTTC. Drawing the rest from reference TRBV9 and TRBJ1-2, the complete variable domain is DSGVTQTPKHLITATGQRVTLRCSPRSGDLSVYWYQQSLDQGLQFLIQYYNGEERAKGNILERFSAQQFPDLHSELNLSSLELGDSALYFCASSVAGGNYGYTFGSGTRLTVV.

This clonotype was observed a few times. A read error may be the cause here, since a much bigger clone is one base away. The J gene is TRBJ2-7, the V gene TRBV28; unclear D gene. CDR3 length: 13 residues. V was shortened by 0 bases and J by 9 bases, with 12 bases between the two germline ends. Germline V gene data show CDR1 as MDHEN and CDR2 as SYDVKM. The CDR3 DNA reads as TGTGCCAGCAGTTTATGGGCCTTCGACGGGCAGTACTTC. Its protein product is CASSLWAFDGQYF.

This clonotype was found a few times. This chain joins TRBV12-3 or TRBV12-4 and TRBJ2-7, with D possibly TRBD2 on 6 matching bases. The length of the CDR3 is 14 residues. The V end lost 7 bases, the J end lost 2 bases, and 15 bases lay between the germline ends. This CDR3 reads CASTLGGDTYEQYF. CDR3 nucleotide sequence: TGTGCCAGCACTCTAGGCGGGGATACCTACGAGCAGTACTTC.

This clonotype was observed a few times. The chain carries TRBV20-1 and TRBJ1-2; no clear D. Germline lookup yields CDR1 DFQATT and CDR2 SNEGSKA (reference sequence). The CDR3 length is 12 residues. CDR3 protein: CRRHSHDYGYTF. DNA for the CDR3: TGCAGGAGGCATTCCCACGACTATGGCTACACCTTC.

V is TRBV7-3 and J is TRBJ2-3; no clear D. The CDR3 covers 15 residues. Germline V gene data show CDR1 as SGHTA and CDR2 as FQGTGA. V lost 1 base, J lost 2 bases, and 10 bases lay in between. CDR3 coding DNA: TGTGCCAGCAGCTTAAGGGGTAGCACCACAGATACGCAGTATTTT. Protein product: CASSLRGSTTDTQYF. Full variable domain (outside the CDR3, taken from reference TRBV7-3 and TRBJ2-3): GAGVSQTPSNKVTEKGKYVELRCDPISGHTALYWYRQSLGQGPEFLIYFQGTGAADDSGLPNDRFFAVRPEGSVSTLKIQRTERGDSAVYLCASSLRGSTTDTQYFGPGTRLTVL.

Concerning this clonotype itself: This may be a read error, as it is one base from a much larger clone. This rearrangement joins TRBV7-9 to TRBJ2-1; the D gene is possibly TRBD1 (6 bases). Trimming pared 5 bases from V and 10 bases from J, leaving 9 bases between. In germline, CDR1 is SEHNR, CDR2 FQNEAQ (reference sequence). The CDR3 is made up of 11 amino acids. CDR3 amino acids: CASSQGQEQFF. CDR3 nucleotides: TGTGCCAGCAGCCAAGGACAGGAGCAGTTCTTC.

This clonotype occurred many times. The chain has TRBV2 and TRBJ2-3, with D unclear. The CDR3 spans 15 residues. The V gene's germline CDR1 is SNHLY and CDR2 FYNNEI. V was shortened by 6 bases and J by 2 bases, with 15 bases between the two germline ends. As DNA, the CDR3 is TGTGCCAGCAGCCCCCGCACGACACCCACAGATACGCAGTATTTT. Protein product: CASSPRTTPTDTQYF.

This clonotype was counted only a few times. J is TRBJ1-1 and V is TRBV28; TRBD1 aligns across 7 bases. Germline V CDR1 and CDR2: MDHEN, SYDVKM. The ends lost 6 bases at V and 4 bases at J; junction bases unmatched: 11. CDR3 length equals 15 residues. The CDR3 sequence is CASSPEEGAGTEAFF. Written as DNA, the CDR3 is TGTGCCAGCAGCCCCGAGGAGGGGGCGGGCACTGAAGCTTTCTTT.

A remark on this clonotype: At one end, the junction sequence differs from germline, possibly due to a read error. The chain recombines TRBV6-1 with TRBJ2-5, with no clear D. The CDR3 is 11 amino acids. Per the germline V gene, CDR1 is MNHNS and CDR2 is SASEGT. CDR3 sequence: CASSRQVTQYF. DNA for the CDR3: TGTGCCAGCAGTCGGCAAGTGACCCAGTACTTC.

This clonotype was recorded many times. CDR3 sequence: CASGLALWGGPSKETQYF. The CDR3 DNA reads as TGTGCTAGTGGTTTGGCCCTGTGGGGGGGCCCTAGTAAAGAGACCCAGTACTTC. This rearrangement joins TRBV12-5 to TRBJ2-5; a weak D match, TRBD2 (7 bases). Germline values: CDR1 LGHNT, CDR2 FRNRAP. V was shortened by 1 base and J by 3 bases, with 21 bases between the two germline ends. The CDR3 has 18 amino acids.

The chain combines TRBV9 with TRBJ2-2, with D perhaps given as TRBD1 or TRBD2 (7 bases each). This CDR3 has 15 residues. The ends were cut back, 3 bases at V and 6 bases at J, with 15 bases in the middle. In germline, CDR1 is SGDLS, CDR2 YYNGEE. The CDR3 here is CASSADRAGAGELFF. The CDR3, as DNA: TGTGCCAGCAGCGCAGACAGGGCGGGGGCCGGGGAGCTGTTTTTT.

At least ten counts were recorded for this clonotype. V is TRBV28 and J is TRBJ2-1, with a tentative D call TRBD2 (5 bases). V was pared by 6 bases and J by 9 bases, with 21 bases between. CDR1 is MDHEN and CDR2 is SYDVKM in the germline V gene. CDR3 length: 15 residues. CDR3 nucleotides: TGTGCCAGCAGCGCAGCGTACAGCGTAAGCGGTGAGCAGTTCTTC. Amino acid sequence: CASSAAYSVSGEQFF.

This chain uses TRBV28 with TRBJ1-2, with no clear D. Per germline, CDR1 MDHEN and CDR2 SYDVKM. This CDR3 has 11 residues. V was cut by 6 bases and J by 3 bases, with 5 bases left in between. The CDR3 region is CASSRYYGYTF. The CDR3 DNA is TGTGCCAGCAGCCGGTACTATGGCTACACCTTC.

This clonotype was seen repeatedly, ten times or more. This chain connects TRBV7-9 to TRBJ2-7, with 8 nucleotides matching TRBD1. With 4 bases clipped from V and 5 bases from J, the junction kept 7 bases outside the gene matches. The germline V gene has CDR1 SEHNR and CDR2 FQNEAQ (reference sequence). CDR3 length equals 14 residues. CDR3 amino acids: CASSSYTGGDEQYF. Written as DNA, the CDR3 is TGTGCCAGCAGCTCCTATACAGGGGGTGACGAGCAGTACTTC.

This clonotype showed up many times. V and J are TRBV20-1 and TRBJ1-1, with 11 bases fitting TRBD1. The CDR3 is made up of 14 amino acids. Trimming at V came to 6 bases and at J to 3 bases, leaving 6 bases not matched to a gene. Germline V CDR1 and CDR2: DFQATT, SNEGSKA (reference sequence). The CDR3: CSAKGQGVDTEAFF. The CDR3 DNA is TGCAGTGCGAAGGGACAGGGGGTTGACACTGAAGCTTTCTTT.

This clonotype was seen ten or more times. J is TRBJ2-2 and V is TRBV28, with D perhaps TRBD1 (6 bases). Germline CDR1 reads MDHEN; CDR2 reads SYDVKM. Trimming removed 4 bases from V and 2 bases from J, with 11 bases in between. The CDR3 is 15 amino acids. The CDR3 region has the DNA TGTGCCAGCAGTTCCAGACAGGACAACACCGGGGAGCTGTTTTTT. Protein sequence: CASSSRQDNTGELFF.

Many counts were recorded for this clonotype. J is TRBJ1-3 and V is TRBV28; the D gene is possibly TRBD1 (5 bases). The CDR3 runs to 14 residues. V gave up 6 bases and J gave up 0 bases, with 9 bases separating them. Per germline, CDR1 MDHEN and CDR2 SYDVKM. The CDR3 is CASRSTGSGNTIYF. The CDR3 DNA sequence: TGTGCCAGCAGATCCACAGGCTCTGGAAACACCATATATTTT. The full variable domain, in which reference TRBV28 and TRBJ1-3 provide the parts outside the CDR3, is DVKVTQSSRYLVKRTGEKVFLECVQDMDHENMFWYRQDPGLGLRLIYFSYDVKMKEKGDIPEGYSVSREKKERFSLILESASTNQTSMYLCASRSTGSGNTIYFGEGSWLTVV.